This record concerns one T cell receptor (beta chain) sequence. This record belongs to a study of technical replicates of blood from a few donors. Sequenced by immunoSEQ multiplex PCR; TCRdb stores in-frame clones only, minus some. Of about 88,000 clones detected, 85% to 95% appear once; the ten largest clones hold about 0.23%. V lost 6 bases and J lost 1, with 10 bases in between. This CDR3 is 14 amino acids long. Germline CDR1 and CDR2: MDHEN and SYDVKM. The chain links TRBV28 to TRBJ1-5, with D uncertain. Sequences were obtained from T cells isolated from PBMCs. The clonotype was recovered from a human donor in good health. The CDR3 region has the DNA TGTGCCAGCAGCCGGGGAGGGAGCAATCAGCCCCAGCATTTT. Encoded protein: CASSRGGSNQPQHF.